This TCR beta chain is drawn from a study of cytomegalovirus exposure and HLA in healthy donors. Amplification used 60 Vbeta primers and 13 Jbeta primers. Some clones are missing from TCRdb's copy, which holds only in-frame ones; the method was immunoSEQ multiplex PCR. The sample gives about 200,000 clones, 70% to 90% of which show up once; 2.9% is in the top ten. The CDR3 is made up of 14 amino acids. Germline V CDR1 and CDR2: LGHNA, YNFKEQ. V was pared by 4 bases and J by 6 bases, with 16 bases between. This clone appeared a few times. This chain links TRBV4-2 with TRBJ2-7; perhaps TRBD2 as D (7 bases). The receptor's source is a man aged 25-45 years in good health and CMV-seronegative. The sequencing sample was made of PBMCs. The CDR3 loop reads CASSPPGEGSEQYF. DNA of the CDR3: TGTGCCAGCAGCCCCCCAGGGGAGGGTTCCGAGCAGTACTTC.